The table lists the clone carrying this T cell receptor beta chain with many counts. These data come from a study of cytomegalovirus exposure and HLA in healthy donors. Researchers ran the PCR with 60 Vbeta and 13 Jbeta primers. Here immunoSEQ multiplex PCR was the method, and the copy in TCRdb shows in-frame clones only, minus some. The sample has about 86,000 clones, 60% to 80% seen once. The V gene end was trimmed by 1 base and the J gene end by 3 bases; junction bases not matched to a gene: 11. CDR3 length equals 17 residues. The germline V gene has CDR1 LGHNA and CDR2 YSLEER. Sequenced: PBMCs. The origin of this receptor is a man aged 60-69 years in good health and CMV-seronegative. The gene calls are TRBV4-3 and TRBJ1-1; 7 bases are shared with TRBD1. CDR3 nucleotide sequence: TGCGCCAGCAGCCAAGCATCACAGGGGAAGGGTTACACTGAAGCTTTCTTT. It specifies CASSQASQGKGYTEAFF.